Included here is one TCR beta chain sequence, with context. The authors' processing: Quantification of nucleated cells was approximated via reference gene primer amplification. Clones were sequenced by immunoSEQ multiplex PCR, and TCRdb holds only the in-frame ones, with some missing. V, J and clone size derive from that table, while D and trimming were established from the DNA sequence. The sample carries a few hundred thousand clones, approximately 90% recorded once. This sample was taken from a study of blood T cell repertoires in COVID-19. The wider study: Both acute and convalescent COVID-19 samples were obtained from the United States, Italy and Spain. In each case, the material was cDNA or gDNA derived from T cells, B-cell-depleted T cells, or PBMCs.

This TCR was recovered from a man in his late teens or twenties with active or convalescent COVID-19. Sequenced sample: peripheral blood.

The CDR3 nucleotides read TGTGCCAGTAGTACCCCCCGGGGAGCCGAGTCAGAAGCTTTCTTT. Protein product: CASSTPRGAESEAFF. The V and J genes are TRBV19 and TRBJ1-1; D unresolved. The germline V and J ends were trimmed by 4 bases and 8 bases, with 20 bases remaining between them. In germline, CDR1 is LNHDA, CDR2 SQIVND (reference sequence). The CDR3 consists of 15 residues.